This passage covers 19 T cell receptor beta chains from one sample sequenced in a study of PD-1 blockade in classical Hodgkin lymphoma. Produced via immunoSEQ multiplex PCR; TCRdb's table is partial and in-frame only. Of roughly 21,000 clones listed, approximately 90% are singletons. Noted time point: newly diagnosed, previously untreated cHL patient sample. After thawing, PBMCs were subjected to magnetic negative selection to isolate CD8+ T cells. The sequenced sample consisted of CD8+ T cells from blood. Receptor source: a human donor with classical Hodgkin lymphoma.

The chain employs TRBV12-5 and TRBJ2-2, with a weak D call TRBD2 (5 bases). In germline, CDR1 is LGHNT, CDR2 FRNRAP. The CDR3 totals 19 residues. V gave up 2 bases and J gave up 1 base, with 20 bases separating them. CDR3 in DNA: TGTGCTAGTGGTTTGAAGAAGGAGGTCGGGATCTTGAACACCGGGGAGCTGTTTTTT. This encodes CASGLKKEVGILNTGELFF.

The rearrangement joins TRBV19 to TRBJ1-6, with D perhaps TRBD1 (6 bases). Germline values: CDR1 LNHDA, CDR2 SQIVND (reference sequence). Trimming removed 5 bases at V and 3 bases at J, with 11 bases between. The CDR3 is 15 residues long. CDR3 DNA: TGTGCCAGTAGTTTCAACAGGGTCTATAATTCACCCCTCCACTTT. Protein sequence: CASSFNRVYNSPLHF.

CDR3 DNA: TGTGCCAGCAGTTCTCCGGGCAACTATGGCTACACCTTC. Its protein product is CASSSPGNYGYTF. The V and J genes are TRBV6-5 and TRBJ1-2; D is unresolved. The germline gives CDR1 MNHEY, CDR2 SVGAGI. This CDR3 comprises 13 residues. V was shortened by 4 bases and J by 2 bases, with 8 bases between the two germline ends.

This clone was picked up a small number of times. The V gene is TRBV5-6, the J gene TRBJ1-5; D is possibly TRBD1 (5 bases). V was pared by 2 bases and J by 2 bases, with 11 bases between. This CDR3 has 15 amino acids. CDR1 and CDR2 (germline): SGHDT, YYEEEE. The CDR3 nucleotides read TGTGCCAGCAGCTTCGGGGGAAGGGGCAATCAGCCCCAGCATTTT. This sequence encodes CASSFGGRGNQPQHF.

The chain has TRBV27 and TRBJ2-7; D is uncertain. The germline V and J ends were trimmed by 0 bases and 3 bases, with 9 bases remaining between them. Per germline, CDR1 MNHEY and CDR2 SMNVEV (reference sequence). This CDR3 has 14 residues. DNA of the CDR3: TGTGCCAGCAGTTTATCCTTGAAGCTCTACGAGCAGTACTTC. This codes for CASSLSLKLYEQYF.

This clone was seen a single time. The rearrangement joins TRBV4-3 to TRBJ2-7, with a tentative D call TRBD1 (7 bases). Trimming took 0 bases from V and 3 from J, leaving 12 bases between them. Germline V gene sequence: CDR1 LGHNA, CDR2 YSLEER. This CDR3 contains 15 residues. The CDR3 DNA follows: TGCGCCAGCAGCCAAGATAGCAGGGGGGACTACGAGCAGTACTTC. Translation: CASSQDSRGDYEQYF.

V gene TRBV28 combines with J gene TRBJ2-1; 9 nucleotides match TRBD2. Trimming removed 7 bases from V and 1 base from J; junction bases left unmatched: 20. The CDR3 loop spans 20 amino acids. From germline, CDR1 is MDHEN and CDR2 SYDVKM. The CDR3 DNA is TGTGCCAGCACCCAGTTTATTTCTGGCGGGAGGGCCGGGTCCTACAATGAGCAGTTCTTC. This encodes CASTQFISGGRAGSYNEQFF. Supplemented by reference TRBV28 and TRBJ2-1, the full variable domain reads DVKVTQSSRYLVKRTGEKVFLECVQDMDHENMFWYRQDPGLGLRLIYFSYDVKMKEKGDIPEGYSVSREKKERFSLILESASTNQTSMYLCASTQFISGGRAGSYNEQFFGPGTRLTVL.

The chain carries TRBV27 and TRBJ2-7; 9 bases line up with TRBD2. The CDR3 runs 12 residues. V trimming: 5 bases; J trimming: 9 bases; junction bases outside the gene matches: 5. Germline V gene lookup returns CDR1 MNHEY and CDR2 SMNVEV (reference sequence). In nucleotides, the CDR3 is TGTGCCAGCAGTCCAGGACTAGCGTCGCAGTACTTC. It specifies CASSPGLASQYF.

This clone was observed a single time. The DNA of the CDR3 is TGTGCCAGCAGGACAAACGGCTATGGCTACACCTTC. As protein: CASRTNGYGYTF. The chain links TRBV6-1 to TRBJ1-2; D uncertain. The V gene lost 6 bases and the J gene lost 4 bases, with 9 bases spanning the gap. Germline CDR1 is MNHNS and CDR2 is SASEGT. This CDR3 comprises 12 residues.

CDR3 sequence (DNA): TGTGCCAGCAGCCCCGTCCCCTCCTACGAGCAGTACTTC. This gives the protein CASSPVPSYEQYF. The chain links TRBV11-2 to TRBJ2-7; no definite D call. This CDR3 is 13 amino acids long. Germline loops: CDR1 SGHAT, CDR2 FQNNGV. V lost 5 bases and J lost 0, with 8 bases in between.

V usage is TRBV5-6 and J usage is TRBJ1-3; D is unresolved. Germline CDR1 and CDR2: SGHDT and YYEEEE. The CDR3 consists of 12 residues. The germline V and J ends were trimmed by 0 bases and 3 bases, with 1 base remaining between them. The CDR3 sequence is CASSLGGNTIYF. CDR3 DNA sequence: TGTGCCAGCAGCTTGGGTGGAAACACCATATATTTT.

V is TRBV2 and J is TRBJ1-2; TRBD1 is a possible D gene (6 bases). V shed 7 bases and J shed 7 bases, with 13 bases lying between them. The germline V gene has CDR1 SNHLY and CDR2 FYNNEI. The CDR3 extends over 12 amino acids. CDR3 DNA sequence: TGTGCCAGCACGCCAGGGGAGGGTGGCTACACCTTC. It codes for CASTPGEGGYTF.

This chain connects TRBV6-1 to TRBJ1-5; 8 bases are shared with TRBD1. The V and J ends lost 8 bases and 1 base, in that order; junction bases with no gene match: 7. This CDR3 region has 15 residues. Germline values: CDR1 MNHNS, CDR2 SASEGT. CDR3 coding DNA: TGTGCCAGCCAAGCCAGGACAGGGAGCAATCAGCCCCAGCATTTT. Its protein is CASQARTGSNQPQHF.

The CDR3 DNA follows: TGTGCCAGCAGCCCTACAGGGGGCGGTCAGCCCCAGCATTTT. Its protein product is CASSPTGGGQPQHF. This chain connects TRBV4-2 to TRBJ1-5, with 9 bases fitting TRBD1. In germline, CDR1 is LGHNA, CDR2 YNFKEQ. The CDR3 contains 14 residues. V was clipped by 4 bases and J by 6 bases; unmatched bases: 4.

V usage is TRBV9 and J usage is TRBJ2-2; tentatively, D is TRBD2 (6 bases). V was clipped by 2 bases and J by 1 base, with 12 bases between them. In germline, CDR1 is SGDLS, CDR2 YYNGEE. The length of the CDR3 is 16 residues. Written as DNA, the CDR3 is TGTGCCAGCAGCGTCAAGGGACTGCTGAACACCGGGGAGCTGTTTTTT. This encodes CASSVKGLLNTGELFF.

This chain joins TRBV4-1 and TRBJ2-5; D is uncertain. The V end was cut by 0 bases, the J end by 4 bases, with 9 bases between. CDR3 length: 14 amino acids. In germline, CDR1 is MGHRA, CDR2 YSYEKL. CDR3 DNA sequence: TGCGCCAGCAGCCAAGATGTTTCGGGAGAGACCCAGTACTTC. Translation gives CASSQDVSGETQYF.

This chain links TRBV6-6 with TRBJ2-7; 7 bases agree with TRBD1. V shed 2 bases and J 2 bases; nucleotides not matched to a gene: 3. This CDR3 has 14 residues. Germline V gene sequence: CDR1 MNHNY, CDR2 SVGAGI (reference sequence). CDR3 sequence reads: CASSYRQGTYEQYF. CDR3 DNA: TGTGCCAGCAGTTACCGACAGGGTACCTACGAGCAGTACTTC.

This clone was detected only a few times. J is TRBJ2-7 and V is TRBV7-2; D unresolved. This CDR3 spans 12 amino acids. The V and J ends lost 2 bases and 3 bases respectively, with 5 bases between them. In germline, CDR1 is SGHTA, CDR2 FQGNSA. The CDR3 nucleotides read TGTGCCAGCAGCTTACCTAACTACGAGCAGTACTTC. It codes for CASSLPNYEQYF.

The chain joins TRBV27 to TRBJ1-3, with 9 bases matching TRBD1. Germline V gene lookup returns CDR1 MNHEY and CDR2 SMNVEV (reference sequence). The trim removed 3 bases at V and 4 bases at J, leaving 4 bases unmatched. The CDR3 spans 15 residues. In DNA form, the CDR3 reads TGTGCCAGCAGTTTCGGGACAGGGTCGGGAAACACCATATATTTT. As protein: CASSFGTGSGNTIYF.